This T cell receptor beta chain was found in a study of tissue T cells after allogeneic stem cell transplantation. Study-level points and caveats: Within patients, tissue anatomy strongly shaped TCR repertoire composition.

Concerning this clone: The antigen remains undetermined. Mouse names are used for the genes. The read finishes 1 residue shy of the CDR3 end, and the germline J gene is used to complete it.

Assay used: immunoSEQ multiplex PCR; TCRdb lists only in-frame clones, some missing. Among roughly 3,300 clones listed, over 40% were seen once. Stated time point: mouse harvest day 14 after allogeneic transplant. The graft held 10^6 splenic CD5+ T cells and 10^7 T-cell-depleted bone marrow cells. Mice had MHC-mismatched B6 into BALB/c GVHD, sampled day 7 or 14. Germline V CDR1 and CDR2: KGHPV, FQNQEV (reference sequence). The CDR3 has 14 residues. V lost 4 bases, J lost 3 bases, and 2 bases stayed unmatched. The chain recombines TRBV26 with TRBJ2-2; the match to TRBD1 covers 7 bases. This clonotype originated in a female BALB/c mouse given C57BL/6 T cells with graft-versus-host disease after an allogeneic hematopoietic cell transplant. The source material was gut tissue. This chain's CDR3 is CASSPQGHTGQLYF. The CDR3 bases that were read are TGTGCCAGCAGTCCACAGGGGCACACCGGGCAGCTCTAC. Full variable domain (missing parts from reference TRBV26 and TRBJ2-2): NSKVIQTPRYLVKGQGQKAKMRCIPEKGHPVVFWYQQNKNNEFKFLINFQNQEVLQQIDMTEKRFSAECPSNSPCSLEIQSSEAGDSALYLCASSPQGHTGQLYFGEGSKLTVL.